Included here is one T cell receptor beta chain sequence, with context. Its specificity is not known. The repertoire was sequenced with immunoSEQ multiplex PCR; TCRdb's copy has only in-frame clones and lacks some. The data hold fewer than 200,000 clones, with about 83% observed a single time. Donors were drawn from the approximately 120-subject validation cohort, separate from the approximately 640-subject first cohort. The sample belongs to a study of cytomegalovirus exposure and HLA in healthy donors. On the study more broadly: The 110 or so validation repertoires used the same platform as the roughly 670 first-cohort repertoires, a later analysis reported.

Study-wide results and caveats: Some TCR beta chains (more than 150 of them) were listed as cytomegalovirus-associated.

This sequence originates from a woman aged 25 to 39 in good health and CMV-seronegative. The sample was PBMCs.

This CDR3 reads CATSRGQELHGYTF. CDR3 DNA sequence: TGTGCCACCTCGAGGGGACAGGAACTTCATGGCTACACCTTC. V and J are TRBV19 and TRBJ1-2; TRBD1 aligns across 8 bases. Germline V gene sequence: CDR1 LNHDA, CDR2 SQIVND (reference sequence). The CDR3 has 14 amino acids. V shed 10 bases and J 6 bases; nucleotides not matched to a gene: 13.